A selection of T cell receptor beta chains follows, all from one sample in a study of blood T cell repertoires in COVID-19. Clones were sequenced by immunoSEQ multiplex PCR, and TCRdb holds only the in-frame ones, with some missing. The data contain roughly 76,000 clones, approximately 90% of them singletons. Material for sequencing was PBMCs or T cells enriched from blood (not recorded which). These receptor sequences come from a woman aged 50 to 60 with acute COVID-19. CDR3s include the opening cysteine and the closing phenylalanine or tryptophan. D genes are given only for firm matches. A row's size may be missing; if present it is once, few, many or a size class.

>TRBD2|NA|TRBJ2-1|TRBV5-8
TGTGCCAGCAGCTTGGGGACTAGCGGGAGAGTAGTGGATGAGCAGTTCTTC
CASSLGTSGRVVDEQFF
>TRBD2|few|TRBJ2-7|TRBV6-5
TGTGCCAGCAGTAGACCTCCTGGACTAGCCTCCGAGCAGTACTTC
CASSRPPGLASEQYF
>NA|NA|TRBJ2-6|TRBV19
TGTGCCAGTAGTATAGACAGGGGCAGCTCTGGGGCCAACGTCCTGACTTTC
CASSIDRGSSGANVLTF
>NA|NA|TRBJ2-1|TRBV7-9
TGTGCCAGCAGCTTAGTTATCAATGAGCAGTTCTTC
CASSLVINEQFF
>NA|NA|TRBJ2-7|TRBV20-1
TGCAGTGCTAGTCTCGTACAGGGCCCCTACGAGCAGTACTTC
CSASLVQGPYEQYF
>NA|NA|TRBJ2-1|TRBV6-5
TGTGCCAGCAGTTCTAGGGAGTTCTCCTACAATGAGCAGTTCTTC
CASSSREFSYNEQFF
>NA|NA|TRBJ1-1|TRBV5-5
TGTGCCAGCAGCTTGGCCCCGGGGGAGAGCACTGAAGCTTTCTTT
CASSLAPGESTEAFF
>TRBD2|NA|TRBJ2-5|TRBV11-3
TGTGCCAGCAGCTTCGGACTAGCGGGAGCCCAAGAGACCCAGTACTTC
CASSFGLAGAQETQYF
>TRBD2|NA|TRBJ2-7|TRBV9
TGTGCCAGCAGCGCCTCGGGACTAGCGGTTTCCTACGAGCAGTACTTC
CASSASGLAVSYEQYF
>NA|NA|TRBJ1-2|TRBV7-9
TGTGCCAGCAGCTTAGTTAGCGGGGGTCGGGGCTACACCTTC
CASSLVSGGRGYTF
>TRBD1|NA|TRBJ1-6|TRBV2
TGTGCCAGCAGTGAACAGGGGGAACAACCCCTCCACTTT
CASSEQGEQPLHF
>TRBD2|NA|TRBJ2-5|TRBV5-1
TGCGCCAGCGGGGGGTCTAGCGGGAGCTTGGAGACCCAGTACTTC
CASGGSSGSLETQYF
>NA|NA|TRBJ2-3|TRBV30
TGTGCCTGGAGTGTAGTGGGAGGTGTGCCAGATACGCAGTATTTT
CAWSVVGGVPDTQYF
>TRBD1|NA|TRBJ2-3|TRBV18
TGTGCCAGCTCACCGAAACAGGGGGCCGGCACAGATACGCAGTATTTT
CASSPKQGAGTDTQYF
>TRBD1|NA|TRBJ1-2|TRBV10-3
TGTGCCATCAGTGAGGAATTGACAGGGAGTGGCTACACCTTC
CAISEELTGSGYTF
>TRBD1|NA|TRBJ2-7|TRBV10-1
TGCGCCAGCAGTGCGGGACAGGCCTACGAGCAGTACTTC
CASSAGQAYEQYF
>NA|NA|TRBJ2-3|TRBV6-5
TGTGCCAGCAGTTACTCGCCGGGAGTGACTCCCGATACGCAGTATTTT
CASSYSPGVTPDTQYF
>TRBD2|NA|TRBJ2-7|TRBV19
TGTGCCAGTACCCCTACGGGTAGCGGGAGATACGAGCAGTACTTC
CASTPTGSGRYEQYF
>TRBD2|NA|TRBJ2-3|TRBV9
TGTGCCAGCAGCGGGGGACTAGCGGGAGAGGGAGATACGCAGTATTTT
CASSGGLAGEGDTQYF
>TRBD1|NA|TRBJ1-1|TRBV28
TGTGCCAGCAGTTTACCTGGGACAGGGATGATCACTGAAGCTTTCTTT
CASSLPGTGMITEAFF
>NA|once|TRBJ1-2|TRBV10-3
TGTGCCACCTTAGACCCCGACCAGCGGCGAGGCTACACCTTC
CATLDPDQRRGYTF
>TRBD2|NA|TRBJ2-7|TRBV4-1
TGCGCCAGCAGCCAAAGCGGGGGAAGCCCCTACGAGCAGTACTTC
CASSQSGGSPYEQYF
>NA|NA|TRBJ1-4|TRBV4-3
TGCGCCAGCAGCCCCCTGACGGACACAAGTAATGAAAAACTGTTTTTT
CASSPLTDTSNEKLFF
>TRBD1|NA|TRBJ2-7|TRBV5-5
TGTGCCAGCAGCCACTACGGGACAGGGGGCTTAGGGGAGCAGTACTTC
CASSHYGTGGLGEQYF
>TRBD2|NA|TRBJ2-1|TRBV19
TGTGCCAGTAGTTCCCAGACTAGCACTGAGCAGTTCTTC
CASSSQTSTEQFF
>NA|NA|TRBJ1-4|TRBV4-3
TGCGCCAGCAGCACAGGGAGGGATGAAAAACTGTTTTTT
CASSTGRDEKLFF
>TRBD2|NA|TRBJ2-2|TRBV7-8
TGTGCCAGCAGCTTAGTAGCACTAGCGGGAGGAACGAACACCGGGGAGCTGTTTTTT
CASSLVALAGGTNTGELFF
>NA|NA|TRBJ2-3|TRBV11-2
TGTGCCAGCAGCTTAATGGTTACTAGCACAGATACGCAGTATTTT
CASSLMVTSTDTQYF